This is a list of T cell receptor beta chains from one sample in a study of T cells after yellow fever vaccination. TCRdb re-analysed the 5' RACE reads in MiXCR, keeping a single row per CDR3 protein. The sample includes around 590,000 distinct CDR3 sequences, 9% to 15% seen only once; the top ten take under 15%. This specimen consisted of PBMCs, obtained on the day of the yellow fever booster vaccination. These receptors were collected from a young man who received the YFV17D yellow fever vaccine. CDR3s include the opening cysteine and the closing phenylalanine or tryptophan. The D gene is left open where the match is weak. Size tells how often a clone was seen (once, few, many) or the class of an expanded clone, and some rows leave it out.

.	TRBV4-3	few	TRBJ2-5	TGCGCCAGCAGCCAAGACCGGGACAAGCAGGCCCAGTACTTC	CASSQDRDKQAQYF
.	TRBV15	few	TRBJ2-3	TGTGCCACCACTTACGACAGGAGCACAGATACGCAGTATTTT	CATTYDRSTDTQYF
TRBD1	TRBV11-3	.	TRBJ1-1	TGTGCCAGCAGCTTAGAATTCAAGGACAGGGGACACACTGAAGCTTTCTTT	CASSLEFKDRGHTEAFF
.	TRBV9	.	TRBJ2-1	TGTACCAGCAGCGTAGGTTTGGCCTACAATGAGCAGTTCTTC	CTSSVGLAYNEQFF
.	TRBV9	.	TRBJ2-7	TGTGCCAGCAGCGTAGACGACCGACCCTACGAGCAGTACTTC	CASSVDDRPYEQYF
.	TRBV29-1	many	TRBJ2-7	TGCAGCGGTATGGGGGGTTACGAGCAGTACTTC	CSGMGGYEQYF
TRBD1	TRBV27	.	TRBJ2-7	TGTGCCAGCAGTTCGCCGGGACAGGCATCCTACGAGCAGTACTTC	CASSSPGQASYEQYF
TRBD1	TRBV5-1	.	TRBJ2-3	TGCGCCAGCAGCTTGGCCGGGACAGGGGCCTCAGATACGCAGTATTTT	CASSLAGTGASDTQYF
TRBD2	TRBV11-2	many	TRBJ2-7	TGTGCCAGCAGCTCCCGTCGGCGAGCGGGAGGGCCGAGCGGTGTTTACGAGCAGTACTTC	CASSSRRRAGGPSGVYEQYF
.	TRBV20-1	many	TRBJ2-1	TGCAGTGCTCAGGAGGGGACTTCCTCAAATGAGCAGTTCTTC	CSAQEGTSSNEQFF
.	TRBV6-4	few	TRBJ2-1	TGTGCCAGCTTTACTAGGAGCTCCTACAATGAGCAGTTCTTC	CASFTRSSYNEQFF
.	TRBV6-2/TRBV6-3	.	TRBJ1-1	TGTGCCAGCACTTCACATACAGGTACTCATGAAGCTTTCTTT	CASTSHTGTHEAFF
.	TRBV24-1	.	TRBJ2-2	TGTGCCACCAGTGAAGGGACAGGGGAGCTGTTTTTT	CATSEGTGELFF
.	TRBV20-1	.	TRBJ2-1	TGCAGTGCTAGAGATAATGGAGGGAGCAATGAGCAGTTCTTC	CSARDNGGSNEQFF
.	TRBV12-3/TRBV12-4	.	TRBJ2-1	TGTGCCAGCAGTTTACTAGGGCAGGGGTTGAATGAGCAGTTCTTC	CASSLLGQGLNEQFF
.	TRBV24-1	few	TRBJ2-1	TGTGCCACAGGGACGCCAGGTCCTTTTAATGAGCAGTTCTTC	CATGTPGPFNEQFF
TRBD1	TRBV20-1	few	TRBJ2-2	TGCAGTGCACCGGGACAGACCTACACCGGGGAGCTGTTTTTT	CSAPGQTYTGELFF
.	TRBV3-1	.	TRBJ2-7	TGTGCCAGCAGCCAAGAGGCAGGGGGAGGCGAGCAGTACTTC	CASSQEAGGGEQYF
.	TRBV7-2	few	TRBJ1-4	TGTGCCAGCAGTCGAGGTAGCGGGTCTCGGGAAAAACTGTTTTTT	CASSRGSGSREKLFF
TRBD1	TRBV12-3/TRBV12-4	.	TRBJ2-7	TGTGCCAGCGCGCGATCAGGGGGCATCTACGAGCAGTACTTC	CASARSGGIYEQYF
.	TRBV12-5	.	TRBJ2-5	TGTGCTAGTGGCTCGGAGGGGGAGACCCAGTACTTC	CASGSEGETQYF
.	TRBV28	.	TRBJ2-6	TGTGCCAGCAGTTTAAACTCGGGATCCTCTGGGGCCAACGTCCTGACTTTC	CASSLNSGSSGANVLTF
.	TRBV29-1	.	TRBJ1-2	TGCAGCGTTGGCCCGGACGGCTATGGCTACACCTTC	CSVGPDGYGYTF
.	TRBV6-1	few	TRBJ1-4	TGTGCCAGCAGTGTTGAAGAAAAACTGTTTTTT	CASSVEEKLFF
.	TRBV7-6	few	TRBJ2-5	TGTGCCAGCAGCGAGCAGGGTTTGCGAGAGACCCAGTACTTC	CASSEQGLRETQYF
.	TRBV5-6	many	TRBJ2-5	TGTGCCAGCAGCTACCAGGGGGGAGAGACCCAGTACTTC	CASSYQGGETQYF
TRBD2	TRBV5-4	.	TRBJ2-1	TGTGCCAGCATGGCGGGAGGGCCCTACAATGAGCAGTTCTTC	CASMAGGPYNEQFF
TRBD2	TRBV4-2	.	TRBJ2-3	TGTGCCAGCAGCCAAGCCAGCGGGAGGGCCAACGAAGATACGCAGTATTTT	CASSQASGRANEDTQYF
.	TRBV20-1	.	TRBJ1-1	TGCAGTGCGGCCGGGGGTGAGGTTTTCGGAGCTTTCTTT	CSAAGGEVFGAFF
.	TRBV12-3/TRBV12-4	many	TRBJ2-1	TGTGCCAGCAGCGAAGGGAATGAGCAGTTCTTC	CASSEGNEQFF
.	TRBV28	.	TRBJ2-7	TGTGCCAGCACCAAGGTGGCGCTGAAGGGCGTCTACGAGCAGTACTTC	CASTKVALKGVYEQYF
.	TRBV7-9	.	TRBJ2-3	TGTGCCAGCAGCCCCGCCGACTCAGGGGCAGCGGATACGCAGTATTTT	CASSPADSGAADTQYF
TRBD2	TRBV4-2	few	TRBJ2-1	TGTGCCAGCAGCTTCGAGACTAGCGGGTACAATGAGCAGTTCTTC	CASSFETSGYNEQFF
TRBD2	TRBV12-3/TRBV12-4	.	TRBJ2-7	TGTGCCAGCAGTTTCAGCCTAGCGGGAATATTGAAAGACATCTACGAGCAGTACTTC	CASSFSLAGILKDIYEQYF
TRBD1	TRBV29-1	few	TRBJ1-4	TGCAGCGGCGGGACAGCTAATGAAAAACTGTTTTTT	CSGGTANEKLFF
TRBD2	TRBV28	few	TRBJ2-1	TGTGCCAGCAATCCCCCAGGGCTAGCGGGAGTAGGAGAGCAGTTCTTC	CASNPPGLAGVGEQFF
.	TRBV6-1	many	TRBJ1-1	TGTGCCAGCAGTGGAGAACCCGGGAGGTGGGAGACTGAAGCTTTCTTT	CASSGEPGRWETEAFF
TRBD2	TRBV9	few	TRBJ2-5	TGTGCCAGCAGCGTCCGCGGGAGTCTTCAAGAGACCCAGTACTTC	CASSVRGSLQETQYF
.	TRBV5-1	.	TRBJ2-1	TGCGCCAGTTCAGACCAGGGGAATGAGCAGTTCTTC	CASSDQGNEQFF
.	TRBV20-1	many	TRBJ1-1	TGCAGTGCTAGAGATCCGAACACTGAAGCTTTCTTT	CSARDPNTEAFF
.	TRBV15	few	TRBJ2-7	TGTGCCACCAGCGACACAGCGGGCGAGCAGTACTTC	CATSDTAGEQYF
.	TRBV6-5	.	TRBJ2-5	TGTGCCAGCACCCGGCTAGGGACCCAGTACTTC	CASTRLGTQYF
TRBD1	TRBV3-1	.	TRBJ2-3	TGTGCCAGCAGCCAAACAGGGGAACTTAGCACAGATACGCAGTATTTT	CASSQTGELSTDTQYF
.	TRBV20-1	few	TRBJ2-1	TGCAGTGCTCGACCCCCCAAGGAAGTCACCTACAATGAGCAGTTCTTC	CSARPPKEVTYNEQFF
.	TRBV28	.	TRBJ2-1	TGTGCCAGCAGTTTTTTCGGTATGTCATCGTACAGTACATACAATGAGCAGTTCTTC	CASSFFGMSSYSTYNEQFF
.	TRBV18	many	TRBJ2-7	TGTGCCAGCTCACCAAGTAGGGCGGGCTCCTACGAGCAGTACTTC	CASSPSRAGSYEQYF
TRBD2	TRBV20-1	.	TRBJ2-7	TGCAGTGCCCGATCCTCCAGCGGGACCGCCTCCTACGAGCAGTACTTC	CSARSSSGTASYEQYF
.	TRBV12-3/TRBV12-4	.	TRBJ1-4	TGTGCCAGCAGTCTCCGGGACGAAAAACTGTTTTTT	CASSLRDEKLFF